The T cell receptor (beta chain) under discussion was sequenced for a study of T cells in localized non-small cell lung cancer. Points from the study as a whole: Clonality peaked in uninvolved adjacent lung rather than tumor.

The germline gives CDR1 MNHGY, CDR2 SAAAGT. V lost 10 bases and J lost 6; bases outside the gene matches: 7. This CDR3 comprises 15 residues. Data came from immunoSEQ multiplex PCR; TCRdb stores just in-frame clones and leaves some out. The repertoire holds roughly 1,400 clones, with roughly 25% as singletons. About this clone: Its antigen is undetermined.

The sequence derives from a woman aged 35 to 70 with stage II lung adenocarcinoma. The chain couples TRBV6-8 to TRBJ2-2, with 14 bases that match TRBD2. The material sequenced was lung tumor tissue, taken before any cancer treatment. This chain's CDR3 is CAIMGTSGGPGELFF. The CDR3 DNA reads TGTGCCATCATGGGGACTAGCGGGGGCCCCGGGGAGCTGTTTTTT.